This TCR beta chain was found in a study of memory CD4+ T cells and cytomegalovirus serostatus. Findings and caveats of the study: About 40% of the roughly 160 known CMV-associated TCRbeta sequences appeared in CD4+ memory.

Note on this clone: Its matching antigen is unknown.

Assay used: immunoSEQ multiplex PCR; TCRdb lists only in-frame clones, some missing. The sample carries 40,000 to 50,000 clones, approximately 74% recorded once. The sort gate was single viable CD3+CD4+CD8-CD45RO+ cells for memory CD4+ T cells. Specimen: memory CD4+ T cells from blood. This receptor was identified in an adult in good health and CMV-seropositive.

The CDR3 DNA reads TGTGCCAGTAGCACAGTGGACAGAACCTACGAGCAGTACTTC. This encodes CASSTVDRTYEQYF. This chain uses TRBV19 with TRBJ2-7; D is perhaps TRBD1 (6 bases). Germline V gene sequence: CDR1 LNHDA, CDR2 SQIVND (reference sequence). V dropped 6 bases and J dropped 2 bases, with 14 bases sitting between them. The CDR3 length is 14 residues.